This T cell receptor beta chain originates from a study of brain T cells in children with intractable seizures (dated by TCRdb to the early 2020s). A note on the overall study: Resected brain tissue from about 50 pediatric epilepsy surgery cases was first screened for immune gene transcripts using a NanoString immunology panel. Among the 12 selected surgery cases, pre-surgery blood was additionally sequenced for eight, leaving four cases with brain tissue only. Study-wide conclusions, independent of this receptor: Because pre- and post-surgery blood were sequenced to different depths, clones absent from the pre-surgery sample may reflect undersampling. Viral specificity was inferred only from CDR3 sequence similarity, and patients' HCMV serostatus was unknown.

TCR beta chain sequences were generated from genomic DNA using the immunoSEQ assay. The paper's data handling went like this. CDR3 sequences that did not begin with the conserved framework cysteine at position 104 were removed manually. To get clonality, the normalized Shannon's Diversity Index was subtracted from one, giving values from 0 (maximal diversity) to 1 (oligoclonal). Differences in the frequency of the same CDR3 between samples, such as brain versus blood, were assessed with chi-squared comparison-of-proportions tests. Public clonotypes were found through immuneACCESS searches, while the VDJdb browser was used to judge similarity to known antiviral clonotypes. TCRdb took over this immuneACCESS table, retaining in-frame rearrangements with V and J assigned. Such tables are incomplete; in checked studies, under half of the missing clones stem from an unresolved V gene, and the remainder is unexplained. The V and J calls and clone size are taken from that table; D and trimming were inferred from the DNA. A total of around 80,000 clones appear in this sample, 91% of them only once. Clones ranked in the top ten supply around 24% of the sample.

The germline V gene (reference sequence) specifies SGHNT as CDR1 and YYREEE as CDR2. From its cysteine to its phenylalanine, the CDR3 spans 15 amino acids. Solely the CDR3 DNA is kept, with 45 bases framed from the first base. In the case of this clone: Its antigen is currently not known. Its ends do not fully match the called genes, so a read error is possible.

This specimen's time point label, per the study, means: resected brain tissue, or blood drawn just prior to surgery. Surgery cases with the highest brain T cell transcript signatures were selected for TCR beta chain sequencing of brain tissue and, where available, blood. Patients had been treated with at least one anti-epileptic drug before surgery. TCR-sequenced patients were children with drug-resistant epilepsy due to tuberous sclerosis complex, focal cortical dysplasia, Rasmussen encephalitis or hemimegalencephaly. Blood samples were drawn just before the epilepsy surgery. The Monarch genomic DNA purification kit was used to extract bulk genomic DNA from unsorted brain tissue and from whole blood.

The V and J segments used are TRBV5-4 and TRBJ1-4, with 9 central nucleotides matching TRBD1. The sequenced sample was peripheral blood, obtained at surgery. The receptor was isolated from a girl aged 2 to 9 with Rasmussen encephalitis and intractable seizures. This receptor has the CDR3 CVSSSPGQGDEKLFF. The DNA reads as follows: TGTGTCAGCAGCTCTCCGGGACAGGGCGACGAAAAACTGTTTTTT.